This T cell receptor beta chain stems from a study of T-cell memory formation after mild COVID-19. Study context: The TCR clusters were mostly specific to one donor.

Study-level results: A balance of CD4 and CD8 characterized clones contracting day 15 to 85, whereas later expanders leaned CD4+. The appearance of some responding clones in pre-infection memory suggested that cross-reactive memory joined.

CDR1 is MNHEY, CDR2 SVGEGT, per germline. V lost 4 bases to trimming and J lost 7 bases, with 11 bases between them. The CDR3 is 12 residues long. A remark on this clonotype: Antigen specificity is unknown.

Amplification by 5'RACE using constant-segment primers produced TCR alpha and TCR beta cDNA libraries that carried sample barcodes and UMIs. MiXCR, run by TCRdb on the 5' RACE reads, gives a single entry per CDR3 protein. The sample holds more than 300,000 distinct CDR3 sequences, about 20% seen once. Specimen: PBMCs or a T cell subset sorted from them (not recorded which). This chain connects TRBV6-2 or TRBV6-3 to TRBJ2-7, with D uncertain. The receptor was isolated from a man aged 18 to 30 who had mild COVID-19 (a few samples of this study predate the infection). Cell type and time point are not known. The CDR3 spells CASSSRLSEQYF. DNA of the CDR3: TGTGCCAGCAGTTCCAGGCTTTCGGAGCAGTACTTC.